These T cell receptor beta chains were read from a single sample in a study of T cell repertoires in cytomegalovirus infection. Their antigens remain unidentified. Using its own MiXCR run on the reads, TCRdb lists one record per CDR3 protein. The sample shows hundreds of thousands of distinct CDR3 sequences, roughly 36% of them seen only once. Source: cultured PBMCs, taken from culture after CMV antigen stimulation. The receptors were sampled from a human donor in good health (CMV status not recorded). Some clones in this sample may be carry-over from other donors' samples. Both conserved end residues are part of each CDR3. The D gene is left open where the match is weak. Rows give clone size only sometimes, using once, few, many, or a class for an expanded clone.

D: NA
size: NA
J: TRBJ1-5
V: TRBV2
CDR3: CASSGGEYSNQPQHF
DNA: TGTGCCAGCAGCGGTGGCGAGTATAGCAATCAGCCCCAGCATTTT

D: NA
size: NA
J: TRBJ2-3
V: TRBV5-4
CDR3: CASSLDYPDTQYF
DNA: TGTGCCAGCAGCTTGGACTATCCAGATACGCAGTATTTT

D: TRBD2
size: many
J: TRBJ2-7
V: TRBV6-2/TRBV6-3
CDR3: CASSYGPSGSYEQYF
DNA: TGTGCCAGCAGTTACGGGCCTAGCGGATCCTACGAGCAGTACTTC

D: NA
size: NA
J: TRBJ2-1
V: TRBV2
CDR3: CASRRTPGGSNEQFF
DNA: TGTGCCAGCAGGCGTACTCCGGGGGGCTCCAATGAGCAGTTCTTC

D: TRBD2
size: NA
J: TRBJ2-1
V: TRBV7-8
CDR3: CASSSRLAELNEQFF
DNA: TGTGCCAGCAGCTCCAGACTAGCCGAACTCAATGAGCAGTTCTTC

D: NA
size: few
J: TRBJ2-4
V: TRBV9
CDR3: CASSSRHMNIQYF
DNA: TGTGCCAGCAGCTCCCGCCACATGAACATTCAGTACTTC

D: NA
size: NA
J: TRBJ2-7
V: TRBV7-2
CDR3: CASSFDRHSYEQYF
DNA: TGTGCCAGCAGCTTCGACCGACACTCCTACGAGCAGTACTTC

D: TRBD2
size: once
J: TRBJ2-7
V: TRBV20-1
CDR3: CSATGLAAYEQYF
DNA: TGCAGTGCTACGGGACTAGCGGCCTACGAGCAGTACTTC

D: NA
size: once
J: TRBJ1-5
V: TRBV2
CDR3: CASRVAGGSNQPQHF
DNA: TGTGCCAGCAGGGTCGCTGGAGGGAGCAATCAGCCCCAGCATTTT

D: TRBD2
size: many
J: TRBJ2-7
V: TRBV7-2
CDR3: CASSFLAGDYEQYF
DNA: TGTGCCAGCAGCTTCCTAGCGGGGGACTACGAGCAGTACTTC

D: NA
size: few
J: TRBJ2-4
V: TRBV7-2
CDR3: CASSPQRWSLRDQAKNIQYF
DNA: TGTGCCAGCAGCCCTCAAAGATGGAGTTTGAGGGATCAAGCCAAAAACATTCAGTACTTC

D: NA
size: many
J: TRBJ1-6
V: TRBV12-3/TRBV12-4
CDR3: CASSSSNSPLHF
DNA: TGTGCCAGCAGCTCCAGCAATTCACCCCTCCACTTT

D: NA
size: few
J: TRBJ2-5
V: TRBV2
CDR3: CASSDWDASETQYF
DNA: TGTGCCAGCAGTGATTGGGACGCCTCGGAGACCCAGTACTTC

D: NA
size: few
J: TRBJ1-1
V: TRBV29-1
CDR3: CSVNKRLYTEAFF
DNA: TGCAGCGTCAATAAGAGACTGTACACTGAAGCTTTCTTT

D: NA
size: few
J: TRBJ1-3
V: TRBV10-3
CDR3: CAISDAKSGNTIYF
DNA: TGTGCCATCAGTGACGCAAAATCTGGAAACACCATATATTTT

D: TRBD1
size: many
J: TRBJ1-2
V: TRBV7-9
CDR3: CASSQDRNYGYTF
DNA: TGTGCCAGCAGCCAGGACAGGAACTATGGCTACACCTTC

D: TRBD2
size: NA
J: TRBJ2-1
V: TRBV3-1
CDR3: CASSRTSVSNEQFF
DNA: TGTGCCAGCAGCCGGACTAGCGTCTCCAATGAGCAGTTCTTC

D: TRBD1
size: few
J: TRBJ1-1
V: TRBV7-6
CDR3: CASSPRTGSPEAFF
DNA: TGTGCCAGCAGCCCCCGGACAGGAAGTCCTGAAGCTTTCTTT

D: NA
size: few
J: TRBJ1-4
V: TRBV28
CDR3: CASSPTDGGLNEKLFF
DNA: TGTGCCAGCAGCCCGACCGACGGAGGGCTTAATGAAAAACTGTTTTTT

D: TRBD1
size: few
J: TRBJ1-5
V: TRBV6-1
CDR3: CASSYQFPGQGLYSNQPQHF
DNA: TGTGCCAGCAGTTACCAATTTCCGGGACAGGGACTTTATAGCAATCAGCCCCAGCATTTT

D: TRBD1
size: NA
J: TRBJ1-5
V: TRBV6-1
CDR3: CASSKTGTGISNQPQHF
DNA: TGTGCCAGCAGTAAAACCGGGACAGGGATAAGCAATCAGCCCCAGCATTTT

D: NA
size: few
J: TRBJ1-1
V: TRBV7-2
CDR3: CASSWGINTEAFF
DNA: TGTGCCAGCAGCTGGGGGATCAACACTGAAGCTTTCTTT

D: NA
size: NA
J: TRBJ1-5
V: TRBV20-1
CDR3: CSAGQDAVQPQHF
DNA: TGCAGTGCTGGACAAGACGCGGTTCAGCCCCAGCATTTT

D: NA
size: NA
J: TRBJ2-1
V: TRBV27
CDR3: CASSPRGLHTYNEQFF
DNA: TGTGCCAGCAGCCCGCGGGGCTTGCACACCTACAATGAGCAGTTCTTC

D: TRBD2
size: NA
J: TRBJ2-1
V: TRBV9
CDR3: CASKPGPGLARDEQFF
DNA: TGTGCCAGCAAACCCGGACCGGGACTAGCTCGTGATGAGCAGTTCTTC

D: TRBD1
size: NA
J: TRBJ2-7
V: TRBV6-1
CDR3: CASRGNRGRSYEQYF
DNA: TGTGCCAGCAGGGGTAACAGGGGGCGCAGCTACGAGCAGTACTTC

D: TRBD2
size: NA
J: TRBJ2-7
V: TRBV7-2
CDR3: CASSRTSVAYEQYF
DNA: TGTGCCAGCTCACGGACTAGCGTAGCCTACGAGCAGTACTTC

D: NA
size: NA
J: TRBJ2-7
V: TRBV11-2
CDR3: CASSLSLGRAQPLLTYEQYF
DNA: TGTGCCAGCAGCTTATCCCTGGGCAGGGCCCAACCTTTACTTACCTACGAGCAGTACTTC

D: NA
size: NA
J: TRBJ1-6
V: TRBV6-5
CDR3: CASSRGRNSPLHF
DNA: TGTGCCAGCAGCAGGGGCCGTAATTCACCCCTCCACTTT

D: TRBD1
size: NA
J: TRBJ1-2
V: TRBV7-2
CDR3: CASSLAAGTGDEYGYTF
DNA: TGTGCCAGCAGCTTAGCCGCGGGTACAGGGGATGAGTATGGCTACACCTTC

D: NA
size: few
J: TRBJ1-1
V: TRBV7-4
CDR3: CASSFRPRGTNTEAFF
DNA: TGTGCCAGCAGCTTCCGCCCGAGAGGGACGAACACTGAAGCTTTCTTT

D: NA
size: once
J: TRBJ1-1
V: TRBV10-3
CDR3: CAISETGSSEAFF
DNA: TGTGCCATCAGTGAGACAGGGTCGAGTGAAGCTTTCTTT

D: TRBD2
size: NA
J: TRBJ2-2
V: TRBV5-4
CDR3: CASRFGTSGTNTGELFF
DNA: TGTGCCAGCAGGTTCGGGACTAGCGGGACGAACACCGGGGAGCTGTTTTTT

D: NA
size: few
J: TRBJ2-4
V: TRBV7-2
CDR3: CASSLGFGGQAKNIQYF
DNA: TGTGCCAGCAGCTTAGGGTTTGGGGGGCAAGCCAAAAACATTCAGTACTTC

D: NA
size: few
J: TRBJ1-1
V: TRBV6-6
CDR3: CASTQSNGEAFF
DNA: TGTGCCAGCACACAGTCTAACGGGGAAGCTTTCTTT

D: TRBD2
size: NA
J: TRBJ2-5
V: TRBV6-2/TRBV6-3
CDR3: CASSYSGTSWETQYF
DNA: TGTGCCAGCAGTTACTCCGGGACTAGCTGGGAGACCCAGTACTTC

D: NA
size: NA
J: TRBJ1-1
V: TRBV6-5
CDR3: CASTPGPGGATEAFF
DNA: TGTGCCAGCACCCCTGGACCCGGCGGGGCCACTGAAGCTTTCTTT